The sequence of this T cell receptor beta chain was determined in a study of T cell repertoires in cytomegalovirus infection. From the reads, TCRdb called clonotypes with MiXCR, one entry per CDR3 protein. The repertoire holds approximately 180,000 distinct CDR3 sequences, roughly 19% seen once, with less than 3.5% in the top ten. This CDR3 contains 12 residues. Trimming took off 4 bases at V and 6 bases at J, with 8 bases between the two ends. Germline CDR1 reads LNHDA; CDR2 reads SQIVND (reference sequence). The TCR comes from a human donor in good health (CMV status not recorded). Some clones in this sample may be carry-over from other donors' samples. Sequencing was done on a sample of PBMCs. The J gene is TRBJ2-3, the V gene TRBV19, with D unresolved. CDR3 in DNA: TGTGCCAGTAGTAAAAGGCGCGATACGCAGTATTTT. Encoded protein: CASSKRRDTQYF. Filled out from reference TRBV19 and TRBJ2-3, the complete variable domain reads DGGITQSPKYLFRKEGQNVTLSCEQNLNHDAMYWYRQDPGQGLRLIYYSQIVNDFQKGDIAEGYSVSREKKESFPLTVTSAQKNPTAFYLCASSKRRDTQYFGPGTRLTVL.